A single sample gave rise to the 17 T cell receptor beta chains below, sequenced in a study of T cell changes during pregnancy in multiple sclerosis. Libraries were prepared by immunoSEQ multiplex PCR; TCRdb keeps only in-frame clonotypes and omits some of them. Counted here are 40,000 to 60,000 clones, around 90% occurring once; the ten biggest clones make up about 3.1%. This sample comprised CD8+ T cells from peripheral blood mononuclear cells, obtained in the second trimester of pregnancy. Receptors originate from a female donor with multiple sclerosis, enrolled in a pregnancy study.

The rearrangement uses TRBV5-6 and TRBJ1-4; 8 bases match TRBD1. Losses at the gene ends were 4 bases for V and 6 bases for J; bases not matched to a gene: 14. The germline gives CDR1 SGHDT, CDR2 YYEEEE. The CDR3 runs 17 residues. The CDR3 DNA is TGTGCCAGCAGCCCGGGACAGGACCCTTTAGGGGATGAAAAACTGTTTTTT. The encoded protein is CASSPGQDPLGDEKLFF.

This chain joins TRBV7-9 and TRBJ2-1; TRBD1 matches 8 bases. The germline gives CDR1 SEHNR, CDR2 FQNEAQ (reference sequence). V shed 5 bases, J shed 5 bases, and the junction held 8 bases outside the gene matches. The length of the CDR3 is 15 residues. This CDR3 is CASSPRQGRNNEQFF. The CDR3 DNA reads TGTGCCAGCAGCCCCCGACAGGGGAGAAACAATGAGCAGTTCTTC.

The chain links TRBV7-6 to TRBJ2-7; TRBD1 might be the D (6 bases). This CDR3 is 13 amino acids long. Per the germline V gene, CDR1 is SGHVS and CDR2 is FNYEAQ. Trimming shortened V by 1 base and J by 2 bases, and 6 bases separated the two germline ends. Here the CDR3 DNA reads TGTGCCAGCAGCTTAGACAGGGCCTACGAGCAGTACTTC. The encoded protein is CASSLDRAYEQYF.

This sequence joins TRBV7-9 and TRBJ1-1; D gene uncertain. This CDR3 has 15 residues. The V end was cut by 4 bases, the J end by 4 bases, with 16 bases between. Germline V gene lookup returns CDR1 SEHNR and CDR2 FQNEAQ (reference sequence). For the CDR3, the DNA is TGTGCCAGCAGCTCCCTTATTGAGTCCCGCACTGAAGCTTTCTTT. Encoded protein: CASSSLIESRTEAFF.

This chain uses TRBV11-2 with TRBJ2-1, with a tentative D call TRBD2 (7 bases). Between the trimmed V and J ends, which lost 5 bases and 2 bases, there was a span of 10 bases. Per the germline V gene, CDR1 is SGHAT and CDR2 is FQNNGV. The CDR3 length is 14 residues. The CDR3 spells CASSMGGPYNEQFF. CDR3 bases: TGTGCCAGCAGCATGGGGGGGCCCTACAATGAGCAGTTCTTC. The variable domain in full, with the rest retrieved from reference TRBV11-2 and TRBJ2-1, is EAGVAQSPRYKIIEKRQSVAFWCNPISGHATLYWYQQILGQGPKLLIQFQNNGVVDDSQLPKDRFSAERLKGVDSTLKIQPAKLEDSAVYLCASSMGGPYNEQFFGPGTRLTVL.

This chain connects TRBV6-1 to TRBJ1-2, with a weak D call TRBD1 (6 bases). The CDR3 runs to 15 residues. The V end lost 1 base, the J end lost 3 bases, and 12 bases lay between the germline ends. CDR1 is MNHNS, CDR2 SASEGT, per germline. The CDR3 coding sequence is TGTGCCAGCAGTGAAGAGTGGGGGCCTTACTATGGCTACACCTTC. Translation gives CASSEEWGPYYGYTF.

The chain links TRBV6-6 to TRBJ1-1; D gene unclear. V was clipped by 7 bases and J by 1 base, with 19 bases between them. The V gene's germline CDR1 is MNHNY and CDR2 SVGAGI (reference sequence). The length of the CDR3 is 16 residues. CDR3 nucleotides: TGTGCCAGCACCCCCGAGGGTGGACCCCCGAACACTGAAGCTTTCTTT. The encoded protein is CASTPEGGPPNTEAFF.

The chain recombines TRBV27 with TRBJ1-2; 8 bases map to TRBD1. Unmatched junction bases numbered 8, after V lost 5 bases and J lost 6 bases. Germline CDR1 and CDR2: MNHEY and SMNVEV (reference sequence). The CDR3 runs 14 residues. The CDR3 nucleotides read TGTGCCAGCAGTCCCCTGATGGGACAGGATGGCTACACCTTC. Its translation is CASSPLMGQDGYTF.

This sequence joins TRBV5-5 and TRBJ2-1; 10 positions agree with TRBD2. V dropped 0 bases and J dropped 12; count of bases not matched to a gene: 9. CDR1 is SGHKS and CDR2 is YYEKEE in the germline V gene (reference sequence). The CDR3 runs 15 residues. CDR3 DNA sequence: TGTGCCAGCAGCTTGGGGGTTAGCGGGGGGCTCTCGCAGTTCTTC. This codes for CASSLGVSGGLSQFF.

This chain joins TRBV9 and TRBJ2-3, with 7 bases that match TRBD2. The length of the CDR3 is 13 residues. Germline V gene sequence: CDR1 SGDLS, CDR2 YYNGEE. V shed 4 bases, J shed 4 bases, and the junction held 3 bases outside the gene matches. CDR3: CASSPAGADTQYF. For the CDR3, the DNA is TGTGCCAGCAGCCCGGCGGGGGCAGATACGCAGTATTTT.

This chain links TRBV9 with TRBJ2-7; TRBD1 is a possible D gene (6 bases). Germline V gene sequence: CDR1 SGDLS, CDR2 YYNGEE. The V end was cut by 2 bases, the J end by 3 bases, with 15 bases between. The CDR3 extends over 15 amino acids. CDR3 residues: CASSVDPGQFYEQYF. The CDR3 nucleotides are TGTGCCAGCAGCGTGGACCCTGGACAGTTCTACGAGCAGTACTTC.

This clone came up once. The chain is built from TRBV21-1 and TRBJ2-7; the D segment call TRBD2 is taken from the table without a DNA check. TRBV21-1 is reported as a pseudogene. The CDR3 extends over 16 amino acids. CDR3 loop: CASSQTPAGVGYEQYF. The CDR3 nucleotides are TGTGCCAGCAGCCAGACACCAGCGGGGGTAGGGTACGAGCAGTACTTC.

This sequence joins TRBV7-2 and TRBJ2-7; 10 bases are a match to TRBD2. The ends lost 2 bases at V and 2 bases at J; junction bases unmatched: 6. The CDR3 runs to 16 residues. Germline values: CDR1 SGHTA, CDR2 FQGNSA. The CDR3 protein is CASSLWSSGGAYEQYF. DNA for the CDR3: TGTGCCAGCAGCTTATGGTCCAGCGGGGGGGCCTACGAGCAGTACTTC.

For the CDR3, the DNA is TGTGCCTGGAGGAGGGACTCCTATAATTCACCCCTCCACTTT. It is translated as CAWRRDSYNSPLHF. The chain recombines TRBV30 with TRBJ1-6; no definite D call. This CDR3 contains 14 residues. Trimming cost V 3 bases and J 0 bases, with 6 bases left between them. Germline V gene sequence: CDR1 GTSNPN, CDR2 SVGIG (reference sequence).

Comments on this clone: Other DNA sequences of this sample code for an identical CDR3. The chain couples TRBV9 to TRBJ1-6, with D tentatively TRBD1 (5 bases). The germline CDR1 and CDR2 sequences are SGDLS and YYNGEE. Trimming shortened V by 0 bases and J by 7 bases, and 8 bases separated the two germline ends. The CDR3 consists of 14 residues. The CDR3 loop is CASSVGQGNSPLHF. DNA for the CDR3: TGTGCCAGCAGCGTAGGGCAGGGAAATTCACCCCTCCACTTT.

The V and J genes are TRBV19 and TRBJ1-1; unclear D gene. V was shortened by 6 bases and J by 2 bases, with 10 bases between the two germline ends. CDR3 length: 13 residues. Looked up from germline, CDR1 is LNHDA and CDR2 is SQIVND (reference sequence). CDR3 in DNA: TGTGCCAGTAGCTTCCCTAGAAACACTGAAGCTTTCTTT. This sequence encodes CASSFPRNTEAFF.

The rearrangement uses TRBV7-6 and TRBJ1-5, with 9 bases matching TRBD1. There are 14 residues in the CDR3. The V and J ends lost 5 bases and 4 bases, in that order; junction bases with no gene match: 3. Germline assignment: CDR1 SGHVS and CDR2 FNYEAQ. The DNA of the CDR3 is TGTGCCAGCAGCCCCGACAGGGGGAATCAGCCCCAGCATTTT. Translation gives CASSPDRGNQPQHF.